One sample yielded the 23 T cell receptor beta chains listed below, sequenced in a study of T cell clonality in common variable immunodeficiency. Using immunoSEQ multiplex PCR, the repertoire was profiled, and TCRdb retains in-frame clones only, with some absent. The sample includes approximately 58,000 clones, none of them occurring once. The sample comprised peripheral blood mononuclear cells. The source of these receptors is a person aged 18-70 years in good health.

This clone showed up many times. The read falls 3 residues short of the CDR3 end, and the missing part is taken from the germline J gene. The chain joins TRBV5-1 to TRBJ2-7, with 7 positions matching TRBD1. Trimming at V came to 1 base and at J to 2 bases, leaving 6 bases not matched to a gene. Germline V lookup: CDR1 SGHRS, CDR2 YFSETQ. The CDR3 runs 15 residues. CDR3 protein: CASSLQGQPTYEQYF. The CDR3 bases that were read are TGCGCCAGCAGCTTGCAGGGACAGCCAACCTACGAG.

This clone was detected ten times or more. With the read ending 3 residues before the CDR3 end, the germline J gene is used to fill in that end. V and J are TRBV5-1 and TRBJ2-7; 7 positions agree with TRBD2. From germline, CDR1 is SGHRS and CDR2 YFSETQ. CDR3 length: 14 residues. V trimming: 6 bases; J trimming: 4 bases; junction bases outside the gene matches: 10. This CDR3 reads CASKAGEGPYEQYF. Incomplete CDR3 DNA: TGCGCCAGCAAGGCGGGGGAGGGCCCGTACGAG.

There are many counts of this clone. The sequenced part of the CDR3 DNA is TGTGCCATATCGGTACAGCGGGACGACGAG. It codes for CAISVQRDDE. The CDR3 in its entirety is CAISVQRDDEQYF. The gene calls are TRBV10-3 and TRBJ2-7; TRBD2 agrees at 7 bases. From the germline J gene comes the end of the CDR3, since the read stops 3 residues before it. The trim removed 9 bases at V and 5 bases at J, leaving 10 bases unmatched. Germline loops: CDR1 ENHRY, CDR2 SYGVKD. This CDR3 region has 13 residues.

This clone was counted at least ten times. Read sequence stops 3 residues before the CDR3 end, and the germline J gene provides the missing end. The rearrangement uses TRBV10-2 and TRBJ2-2; 7 bases align to TRBD1. This CDR3 has 14 amino acids. V gave up 9 bases and J gave up 4 bases; unmatched junction bases: 8. Germline V gene sequence: CDR1 WSHSY, CDR2 SAAADI. The part of the CDR3 DNA that was read is TGCGCCAGTACTAGGACAGGTGTCACCGGGGAG. It translates to CASTRTGVTGE. The entire CDR3 reads CASTRTGVTGELFF.

This clone was detected many times. The read ends 3 residues shy of where the CDR3 ends; the end is completed using the germline J gene. This chain joins TRBV6-1 and TRBJ2-2, with 10 bases matching TRBD2. After removal of 4 bases from V and 8 bases from J, the junction contained 10 bases not matched to a gene. Per germline, CDR1 MNHNS and CDR2 SASEGT. The CDR3 is made up of 16 amino acids. The CDR3 loop reads CASSGGAGGPRGELFF. Incomplete CDR3 DNA: TGTGCCAGCAGTGGAGGAGCGGGAGGGCCTAGGGGGGAG.

This clone was recorded many times. Coverage ceases 3 residues before the CDR3 finishes, and the germline J gene fills in the end. V usage is TRBV10-3 and J usage is TRBJ1-2; perhaps TRBD1 as D (6 bases). Trimming removed 2 bases at V and 6 bases at J, with 10 bases between. Per the germline V gene, CDR1 is ENHRY and CDR2 is SYGVKD. The CDR3 runs to 13 residues. CDR3 loop: CAISETQGNGYTF. The part of the CDR3 DNA that was read is TGTGCCATCAGTGAGACACAGGGTAATGGC.

Many counts were recorded for this clone. The read is 3 residues too short to cover the CDR3 end, so that end is filled in from the germline J gene. This chain connects TRBV5-1 to TRBJ1-4, with 7 bases fitting TRBD1. The CDR3 spans 15 residues. The germline CDR1 and CDR2 sequences are SGHRS and YFSETQ. Trimming at V came to 7 bases and at J to 3 bases, leaving 9 bases not matched to a gene. The DNA read from the CDR3 is TGCGCCAGCGGGCGATTACAGGGGTCTAATGAAAAA. This gives the protein CASGRLQGSNEK. The whole CDR3 sequence is CASGRLQGSNEKLFF.

This clone was counted many times. The part of the CDR3 DNA that was read is TGTGCCAGCAGTTTCCAGGCGGACTTTATCTACGAG. Protein sequence: CASSFQADFIYE. The full CDR3 is CASSFQADFIYEQYF. V and J are TRBV7-2 and TRBJ2-7, with D maybe TRBD2 (5 bases). The read ends 3 residues before the CDR3 terminus; that terminus is restored from the germline J gene. The V end lost 6 bases, the J end lost 3 bases, and 18 bases lay between the germline ends. The CDR3 is 15 amino acids. CDR1 and CDR2 (germline): SGHTA, FQGNSA.

This clone was seen ten or more times. The observed sequence ends 3 residues before the CDR3 terminus, with the missing tail filled in from the germline J gene. The chain links TRBV11-3 to TRBJ2-2; a weak D match, TRBD2 (6 bases). Looked up from germline, CDR1 is SGHNT and CDR2 is YENEEA. CDR3 size: 14 residues. Trimming removed 6 bases from V and 3 bases from J, with 11 bases in between. The CDR3 reads CASSWTIHTGELFF. CDR3 DNA, as far as it was read: TGTGCCAGCAGTTGGACTATCCACACCGGGGAG. The full variable domain, completed using reference TRBV11-3 and TRBJ2-2, is EAGVVQSPRYKIIEKKQPVAFWCNPISGHNTLYWYLQNLGQGPELLIRYENEEAVDDSQLPKDRFSAERLKGVDSTLKIQPAELGDSAVYLCASSWTIHTGELFFGEGSRLTVL.

In this sample, this clone turned up many times. The read ends 3 residues before the CDR3 terminus; that terminus is restored from the germline J gene. This chain connects TRBV5-1 to TRBJ1-5; the match to TRBD1 covers 7 bases. Unmatched junction bases numbered 4, after V lost 0 bases and J lost 4 bases. Per the germline V gene, CDR1 is SGHRS and CDR2 is YFSETQ. CDR3 length: 15 amino acids. The DNA read from the CDR3 is TGCGCCAGCAGCTTGGCCGGGACAGAGAATCAGCCC. Its protein is CASSLAGTENQP. The full CDR3 sequence reads CASSLAGTENQPQHF.

This clone was seen more than once but under ten times. Coverage ceases 3 residues before the CDR3 finishes, and the germline J gene fills in the end. The V and J genes are TRBV7-9 and TRBJ1-5; no clear D. Trimming took 3 bases from V and 3 from J, leaving 3 bases between them. The V gene's germline CDR1 is SEHNR and CDR2 FQNEAQ (reference sequence). CDR3 length equals 12 residues. CDR3 amino acids: CASSFINQPQHF. Partial CDR3 DNA: TGTGCCAGCAGCTTTATCAATCAGCCC.

Many counts were recorded for this clone. The read halts 3 residues ahead of the CDR3 end, with the missing end drawn from the germline J gene. This rearrangement joins TRBV2 to TRBJ1-3; possibly TRBD1 for D (5 bases). With 5 bases removed from V and 0 bases from J, the gap between germline ends came to 11 bases. This CDR3 has 15 amino acids. Germline CDR1 reads SNHLY; CDR2 reads FYNNEI. The sequenced CDR3 bases are TGTGCCAGCAGTTACAGGCTTCGCTCTGGAAACACC. Protein sequence: CASSYRLRSGNT. From start to end, the CDR3 is CASSYRLRSGNTIYF.

This clone was found many times. From the germline J gene comes the end of the CDR3, since the read stops 3 residues before it. V and J are TRBV6-1 and TRBJ1-1, with TRBD1 identical over 8 bases. Germline loops: CDR1 MNHNS, CDR2 SASEGT. The V gene end was trimmed by 3 bases and the J gene end by 1 base; junction bases not matched to a gene: 4. This CDR3 has 15 amino acids. The covered CDR3 bases are TGTGCCAGCAGTGAGCAGGGGGCAGCGAACACTGAA. It encodes CASSEQGAANTE. The whole CDR3 reads CASSEQGAANTEAFF.

This clone was found many times. The CDR3 extends 3 residues past the end of the read, so its final part is completed from the germline J gene. The chain employs TRBV7-9 and TRBJ2-3; D is ambiguous. The CDR3 sequence is 14 residues long. Per the germline V gene, CDR1 is SEHNR and CDR2 is FQNEAQ (reference sequence). V was shortened by 5 bases and J by 2 bases, with 11 bases between the two germline ends. CDR3: CASSHGPNTDTQYF. The sequenced part of the CDR3 DNA is TGTGCCAGCAGCCATGGGCCTAACACAGATACG.

The covered CDR3 bases are TGCGCCAGCAGCATATATCCGAGGACTGAA. This codes for CASSIYPRTE. The whole CDR3 protein reads CASSIYPRTEAFF. The rearrangement links TRBV5-1 to TRBJ1-1, with D unclear. With the read ending 3 residues before the CDR3 end, the germline J gene is used to fill in that end. The germline V and J ends were trimmed by 4 bases and 5 bases, with 12 bases remaining between them. The CDR3 runs to 13 residues. Germline loops: CDR1 SGHRS, CDR2 YFSETQ.

This clone was recorded at least ten times. The CDR3 goes on 3 residues after the read ends, and that part is filled in from the germline J gene. This rearrangement joins TRBV7-2 to TRBJ2-3; 8 bases line up with TRBD1. The V gene's germline CDR1 is SGHTA and CDR2 FQGNSA. This CDR3 is 13 amino acids long. CDR3 sequence reads: CASSLYRGETQYF. Partial CDR3 DNA: TGTGCCAGCAGCTTATACAGGGGGGAGACG.

This clone was observed many times. The read stops 3 residues short of the end of the CDR3; the missing end is completed from the germline J gene. The V call is TRBV12-3 or TRBV12-4, the J call TRBJ2-3; no reliable D call. CDR3 length equals 15 residues. The covered CDR3 bases are TGTGCCAGCAGTTTAATCTCAGATAGCAATCAGCCG. Encoded protein: CASSLISDSNQP. The full CDR3 protein is CASSLISDSNQPQYF.

At least ten counts were recorded for this clone. The read terminates 3 residues before the CDR3 end, so the remaining end is supplied by the germline J gene. V and J are TRBV15 and TRBJ1-2; no clear D gene. The CDR3 is 12 residues long. CDR1 is LNHNV and CDR2 is YYDKDF in the germline V gene (reference sequence). V was pared by 1 base and J by 6 bases, with 6 bases between. The CDR3 loop is CATSRVENGYTF. Incomplete CDR3 DNA: TGTGCCACCAGCAGAGTAGAAAATGGC.

This clone has ten or more counts. Sequencing ends 3 residues short of the CDR3 end; the germline J gene provides the rest. The chain links TRBV19 to TRBJ1-6, with 7 positions matching TRBD1. Germline V gives CDR1 LNHDA, CDR2 SQIVND (reference sequence). This CDR3 region has 14 residues. The V segment lost 5 bases and the J segment 9 bases; nucleotides outside the gene matches: 7. This chain's CDR3 is CASSQDRSASPLHF. The CDR3 bases that were read are TGTGCCAGTAGTCAGGACAGGTCGGCTTCACCC.

This clone was detected ten times or more. CDR3 protein: CASRPTGNEKLFF. CDR3 DNA, as far as it was read: TGCGCCAGCAGGCCCACAGGAAATGAAAAA. The rearrangement uses TRBV5-1 and TRBJ1-4, with D maybe TRBD1 (5 bases). The read ends 3 residues shy of where the CDR3 ends; the end is completed using the germline J gene. The CDR3 is 13 amino acids. Germline lookup yields CDR1 SGHRS and CDR2 YFSETQ. Between the trimmed V and J ends, which lost 5 bases and 5 bases, there was a span of 10 bases.

This clone was observed many times. Read coverage stops 3 residues before the CDR3 terminus; the germline J gene supplies the remainder. The chain employs TRBV28 and TRBJ2-7; 7 nucleotides agree with TRBD2. This CDR3 has 15 residues. Per the germline V gene, CDR1 is MDHEN and CDR2 is SYDVKM. The V and J ends lost 10 bases and 2 bases, in that order; junction bases with no gene match: 14. Partial CDR3 DNA: TGTGCCACCTGGGGGGGGACTAAAGGGGCCTACGAG. This sequence encodes CATWGGTKGAYE. The whole CDR3 protein is CATWGGTKGAYEQYF.

This clone was recorded many times. Read sequence stops 3 residues before the CDR3 end, and the germline J gene provides the missing end. This rearrangement joins TRBV2 to TRBJ2-5; D gene uncertain. The CDR3 is made up of 13 amino acids. Germline-derived CDR1 and CDR2 are SNHLY and FYNNEI. Trimming took 4 bases from V and 0 from J, leaving 6 bases between them. CDR3 region: CASSVNNQETQYF. The part of the CDR3 DNA that was read is TGTGCCAGCAGTGTGAACAACCAAGAGACC.

Many counts were recorded for this clone. The read halts 3 residues ahead of the CDR3 end, with the missing end drawn from the germline J gene. This chain uses TRBV5-1 with TRBJ1-2, with D maybe TRBD1 (6 bases). V dropped 0 bases and J dropped 5 bases, with 14 bases sitting between them. Per the germline V gene, CDR1 is SGHRS and CDR2 is YFSETQ. The CDR3 spans 15 residues. CDR3 DNA, as far as it was read: TGCGCCAGCAGCTTGGCACAGGGAGAGTCATATGGC. This codes for CASSLAQGESYG. The CDR3, in full, reads CASSLAQGESYGYTF.